These T cell receptor beta chains were read from a single sample in a study of T cell changes during pregnancy in multiple sclerosis. Measured with immunoSEQ multiplex PCR; TCRdb has only the in-frame clones, and not every one. In the table there are around 88,000 clones, just over 90% of which are singletons. The specimen comprised peripheral blood, sampled after pregnancy. Every receptor here comes from a female donor in good health, enrolled as a control in a pregnancy study. Each CDR3 is given with its conserved first and last residue. Fields, in order: J gene, clone size, V gene, CDR3 protein. Rows may omit the clone size; those that give it use once, few, many or a size class.

TRBJ2-1,.,TRBV2,CARGTRLGRGQFF
TRBJ2-7,.,TRBV7-8,CASSAHSQGSSYEQYF
TRBJ2-7,.,TRBV10-3,CAISVYKGPYEQYF
TRBJ2-1,few,TRBV6-5,CASSYYTQGEQFF
TRBJ1-1,few,TRBV20-1,CISGENTEAFF
TRBJ2-1,.,TRBV9,CASSVQGNEQFF
TRBJ1-3,.,TRBV10-3,CAISETGPASGNTIYF
TRBJ2-1,.,TRBV28,CATSISGDRGFF
TRBJ2-1,.,TRBV6-6,CASSSLAGGPNEQFF
TRBJ1-1,.,TRBV2,CASRTPRNTEAFF
TRBJ2-1,.,TRBV10-3,CAIKDQLPYNEQFF
TRBJ2-5,.,TRBV7-8,CASSFMAGVGETQYF
TRBJ2-6,.,TRBV27,CASSSPDSPGANVLTF
TRBJ2-1,.,TRBV9,CASSVGLRRRGGYPYNEQFF
TRBJ2-5,.,TRBV28,CASSGGARETQYF
TRBJ1-3,.,TRBV7-9,CASSSERTAGNTIYF
TRBJ2-7,once,TRBV5-1,CASSPRRVGSTYEQYF
TRBJ1-2,.,TRBV27,CASSLVGAGDYGYTF
TRBJ2-2,.,TRBV6-1,CASRDRAKYPGELFF
TRBJ1-3,.,TRBV29-1,CSVHVGYSGNTIYF
TRBJ2-4,.,TRBV2,CAVGELAKNIQYF
TRBJ2-5,once,TRBV14,CASSKGDRMVETQYF
TRBJ1-2,.,TRBV6-4,CASSYQTHREFYGYTF
TRBJ1-6,.,TRBV13,CASSLTGENSPLHF
TRBJ1-2,.,TRBV5-1,CASSSAGTGNRGYTF
TRBJ2-7,.,TRBV28,CASSRRGSPYEQYF